The 28 T cell receptor beta chains below were found in one sample sequenced in a study of Graves' ophthalmopathy and Graves' hyperthyroidism. RNA served as the template for amplifying TCR beta CDR3 regions. First-round RT-PCR employed HTBI primers, with a second-round multiplex PCR after it. Via MiXCR, TCRdb re-called the multiplex PCR reads, giving one row per CDR3 protein. The data contain over a million distinct CDR3 sequences, about 35% of them seen just once; the ten biggest clones take up 11%. The specimen sequenced was peripheral blood or thyroid tissue (not recorded which). Receptor source: an adult man with Graves' hyperthyroidism.

This clonotype was detected many times. The chain recombines TRBV7-6 with TRBJ1-4, with D possibly matching TRBD1 (5 bases). Germline loops: CDR1 SGHVS, CDR2 FNYEAQ. The CDR3 covers 16 residues. V was trimmed by 2 bases and J by 0 bases, leaving 10 bases between them. CDR3 sequence (DNA): TGTGCCAGCAGCTTATTCAGGGCCGCAACTAATGAAAAACTGTTTTTT. This sequence encodes CASSLFRAATNEKLFF.

About this clonotype itself: A read error is possible here, since a much larger clone lies one base away. The gene calls are TRBV7-9 and TRBJ1-5, with D unclear. This CDR3 has 14 residues. Trimming shortened V by 8 bases and J by 9 bases, and 20 bases separated the two germline ends. In germline, CDR1 is SEHNR, CDR2 FQNEAQ (reference sequence). CDR3 sequence reads: CASGRDIGGGPQHF. Written as DNA, the CDR3 is TGTGCCAGCGGCCGAGACATCGGAGGTGGGCCCCAGCATTTT.

V is TRBV7-2 and J is TRBJ2-1; 12 nucleotides line up with TRBD1. Germline lookup yields CDR1 SGHTA and CDR2 FQGNSA. Trimming removed 0 bases from V and 6 bases from J; junction bases left unmatched: 3. The CDR3 sequence is 16 residues long. CDR3 in amino acids: CASSLAGTGGSNEQFF. CDR3 sequence (DNA): TGTGCCAGCAGCTTAGCCGGGACAGGGGGCAGCAATGAGCAGTTCTTC.

This clonotype occurred many times. The rearrangement uses TRBV9 and TRBJ1-3, with 8 bases that match TRBD1. Germline V gives CDR1 SGDLS, CDR2 YYNGEE. This CDR3 contains 17 residues. The ends lost 0 bases at V and 3 bases at J; junction bases unmatched: 8. CDR3 region: CASSVAAGGLSGNTIYF. DNA of the CDR3: TGTGCCAGCAGCGTAGCCGCAGGGGGCCTGAGTGGAAACACCATATATTTT.

Many counts were recorded for this clonotype. V is TRBV25-1 and J is TRBJ2-5; D is possibly TRBD1 (6 bases). The length of the CDR3 is 14 residues. Trimming left V 1 base short and J 7 bases short, with 13 bases between. Per the germline V gene, CDR1 is MGHDK and CDR2 is SYGVNS. Here the CDR3 DNA reads TGTGCCAGCAGTGAATTGGGGACAACGATGACCCAGTACTTC. This translates into CASSELGTTMTQYF. Full variable domain (outside the CDR3, taken from reference TRBV25-1 and TRBJ2-5): EADIYQTPRYLVIGTGKKITLECSQTMGHDKMYWYQQDPGMELHLIHYSYGVNSTEKGDLSSESTVSRIRTEHFPLTLESARPSHTSQYLCASSELGTTMTQYFGPGTRLLVL.

V is TRBV7-7 and J is TRBJ1-1; D perhaps matches TRBD1 (5 bases). Trimming left V 1 base short and J 4 bases short, with 13 bases between. The CDR3 contains 15 residues. From germline, CDR1 is SSHAT and CDR2 FNYEAQ (reference sequence). The CDR3 sequence: CASSLEQVGGTEAFF. In DNA, the CDR3 is TGTGCCAGCAGCTTAGAACAGGTGGGGGGCACTGAAGCTTTCTTT.

As to this clonotype: One junction end disagrees with the germline gene, perhaps due to a read error. The CDR3 DNA reads TGCAGCGTAGTTGGAGGACAGGTTCAGGATTTC. It yields the protein CSVVGGQVQDF. This rearrangement joins TRBV29-1 to TRBJ2-5, with 7 bases matching TRBD1. The CDR3 length is 11 residues. Germline V CDR1 and CDR2: SQVTM, ANQGSEA.

This clonotype was seen at least ten times. J is TRBJ2-5 and V is TRBV7-2; D remains ambiguous. The CDR3 loop spans 14 amino acids. Looked up from germline, CDR1 is SGHTA and CDR2 is FQGNSA. V shed 2 bases and J shed 5 bases, with 12 bases lying between them. Here the CDR3 reads CASSLRTASETQYF. In DNA form, the CDR3 reads TGTGCCAGCAGCTTAAGGACGGCGAGTGAGACCCAGTACTTC.

V usage is TRBV10-3 and J usage is TRBJ2-5; D not resolved. Trimming stripped 4 bases from V and 5 bases from J, with 14 bases between. The CDR3 contains 14 residues. Looked up from germline, CDR1 is ENHRY and CDR2 is SYGVKD. The CDR3 spells CAISGHRAKETQYF. The CDR3, as DNA: TGTGCCATCAGTGGTCATCGAGCAAAGGAGACCCAGTACTTC.

This clonotype came up many times. This chain uses TRBV2 with TRBJ1-5; D call uncertain. The CDR3 has 12 amino acids. Germline V gene data show CDR1 as SNHLY and CDR2 as FYNNEI. Trimming pared 6 bases from V and 4 bases from J, leaving 7 bases between. The CDR3 protein is CASRGGNQPQHF. The CDR3 DNA reads as TGTGCCAGCAGGGGAGGGAATCAGCCCCAGCATTTT.

This clonotype was seen many times. The genes are TRBV9 and TRBJ2-5, with 9 bases aligning to TRBD2. Trimming took 1 base from V and 5 from J; bases not matched to a gene: 9. The CDR3 is made up of 16 amino acids. Looked up from germline, CDR1 is SGDLS and CDR2 is YYNGEE. CDR3: CASSVRAGGSFETQYF. Written as DNA, the CDR3 is TGTGCCAGCAGCGTACGGGCGGGAGGGTCGTTCGAGACCCAGTACTTC. Full variable domain (rest looked up from reference TRBV9 and TRBJ2-5): DSGVTQTPKHLITATGQRVTLRCSPRSGDLSVYWYQQSLDQGLQFLIQYYNGEERAKGNILERFSAQQFPDLHSELNLSSLELGDSALYFCASSVRAGGSFETQYFGPGTRLLVL.

This clonotype turned up a few times. The J gene is TRBJ1-1, the V gene TRBV2; TRBD1 aligns across 8 bases. This CDR3 comprises 14 residues. The trim removed 6 bases at V and 5 bases at J, leaving 8 bases unmatched. Germline CDR1 and CDR2: SNHLY and FYNNEI. CDR3 sequence reads: CASRADREGTEAFF. The CDR3 DNA sequence: TGTGCCAGCAGGGCGGACAGGGAGGGGACTGAAGCTTTCTTT.

The V gene is TRBV10-3, the J gene TRBJ2-2; 11 nucleotides align to TRBD2. The germline CDR1 and CDR2 sequences are ENHRY and SYGVKD. V trimming: 8 bases; J trimming: 5 bases; junction bases outside the gene matches: 4. This CDR3 has 14 amino acids. In nucleotides, the CDR3 is TGTGCCATCCAGACTAGCGGGGAAACCGGGGAGCTGTTTTTT. Its translation is CAIQTSGETGELFF.

The chain combines TRBV6-5 with TRBJ1-2, with a possible D match to TRBD1 (6 bases). The CDR3 has 14 residues. Germline lookup yields CDR1 MNHEY and CDR2 SVGAGI. Trimming took 3 bases from V and 4 from J, leaving 12 bases between them. The CDR3 here is CASSYSGGSYGYTF. The CDR3 DNA is TGTGCCAGCAGTTATTCGGGGGGCAGCTATGGCTACACCTTC.

The genes are TRBV7-9 and TRBJ2-7; 11 nucleotides line up with TRBD2. CDR1 and CDR2 from the germline V gene are SEHNR and FQNEAQ (reference sequence). This CDR3 has 16 amino acids. J was trimmed by 1 base and V by 5 bases; bases with no gene match: 7. This CDR3 is CASSDWIAGGSYEQYF. DNA of the CDR3: TGTGCCAGCAGCGACTGGATAGCGGGAGGGTCCTACGAGCAGTACTTC.

The chain combines TRBV29-1 with TRBJ2-6; 11 bases are a match to TRBD1. Germline V gene sequence: CDR1 SQVTM, CDR2 ANQGSEA. Germline trimming cut 6 bases from V and 0 bases from J; bases unmatched to any gene: 4. This CDR3 region has 16 residues. This CDR3 is CSVTGTGGSGANVLTF. CDR3 in DNA: TGCAGCGTAACCGGGACAGGGGGCTCTGGGGCCAACGTCCTGACTTTC.

This clonotype was seen repeatedly, ten times or more. Compared with germline, one end of the junction differs, possibly owing to a read error. CDR3 coding DNA: TGCAGCGTCCTCCTACTCTCGACAGGGGCCCTACCATTC. Translating gives CSVLLLSTGALPF. The chain recombines TRBV29-1 with TRBJ1-2, with TRBD1 matching over 8 bases. Germline CDR1 reads SQVTM; CDR2 reads ANQGSEA. The CDR3 extends over 13 amino acids.

Points on this clonotype: A much more abundant neighbour one base away suggests this may be a read error. The rearrangement joins TRBV7-9 to TRBJ1-1, with a tentative D call TRBD1 (6 bases). V was shortened by 5 bases and J by 11 bases, with 18 bases between the two germline ends. CDR3 length: 13 residues. Germline V lookup: CDR1 SEHNR, CDR2 FQNEAQ (reference sequence). The CDR3 DNA reads TGTGCCAGCAGCGGGGGACACCCTAGAGGGGCTTTCTTT. Translating gives CASSGGHPRGAFF.

The V and J genes are TRBV4-1 and TRBJ1-1, with D unresolved. The V gene lost 4 bases and the J gene lost 8 bases, with 14 bases spanning the gap. Germline V lookup: CDR1 MGHRA, CDR2 YSYEKL. This CDR3 is built from 13 residues. The CDR3 reads CASSPEGSAEAFF. The CDR3, as DNA: TGCGCCAGCAGCCCGGAGGGATCGGCCGAAGCTTTCTTT.

On this clonotype itself: A read error may be the cause here, since a much bigger clone is one base away. Since no conserved phenylalanine or tryptophan closes the CDR3, a read error is the likely cause. The chain recombines TRBV19 with TRBJ1-1; possible D gene TRBD1, 6 bases. V was clipped by 3 bases and J by 4 bases, with 12 bases between them. This CDR3 comprises 14 residues. CDR1 is LNHDA and CDR2 is SQIVND in the germline V gene (reference sequence). In nucleotides, the CDR3 is TGTGCCAGTAGTATTCAGGGGTTGAGCACTGAAGCTTTCCTT. Translation gives CASSIQGLSTEAFL.

The V gene is TRBV15, the J gene TRBJ1-4, with D tentatively TRBD1 (6 bases). This CDR3 contains 16 residues. Germline V lookup: CDR1 LNHNV, CDR2 YYDKDF (reference sequence). V was trimmed by 3 bases and J by 7 bases, leaving 18 bases between them. The CDR3 DNA reads TGTGCCACCAGCAGCCTAGCCAAGCAGGGGATTGAAAAACTGTTTTTT. Residues: CATSSLAKQGIEKLFF.

This clonotype appeared many times. The chain recombines TRBV20-1 with TRBJ1-2; D perhaps matches TRBD1 (6 bases). CDR1 is DFQATT, CDR2 SNEGSKA, per germline (reference sequence). The V end was cut by 6 bases, the J end by 5 bases, with 22 bases between. The CDR3 covers 15 residues. The CDR3 sequence: CSAILIERGSYGYTF. The CDR3 DNA is TGCAGTGCCATCCTAATCGAAAGGGGGAGTTATGGCTACACCTTC.

The CDR3 DNA is TGTGCCAGCAGTGCATCCCGGTCGGATTTCCCTGGCTACACCTTC. As protein: CASSASRSDFPGYTF. The chain has TRBV25-1 and TRBJ1-2; D gene uncertain. Germline CDR1 is MGHDK and CDR2 is SYGVNS. This CDR3 has 15 amino acids. The V gene lost 4 bases and the J gene lost 7 bases, with 19 bases spanning the gap.

The count of this clonotype is one. Likely a read error: the CDR3 ends without its conserved phenylalanine or tryptophan. Because the CDR3's place on the DNA is in doubt, the DNA is left out and the CDR3 is given as listed by TCRdb. The CDR3 spells CSVVERRPPGT. The chain carries TRBV29-1 and TRBJ1-3; TRBD1, as called in the table, went unchecked against the DNA. Germline CDR1 reads SQVTM; CDR2 reads ANQGSEA. The CDR3 has 11 amino acids, counting both end residues.

The genes are TRBV2 and TRBJ2-7; tentatively, D is TRBD2 (7 bases). The CDR3 is 18 amino acids. Per germline, CDR1 SNHLY and CDR2 FYNNEI. V lost 5 bases to trimming and J lost 1 base, with 24 bases between them. CDR3 in DNA: TGTGCCAGCAGTCATCCTATCCGGGGCGGGGGCATATCCTACGAGCAGTACTTC. Amino acids: CASSHPIRGGGISYEQYF.

The chain employs TRBV3-1 and TRBJ1-5, with D tentatively TRBD1 (5 bases). CDR1 LGHDT and CDR2 YNNKEL come from the germline V gene (reference sequence). The CDR3 extends over 14 amino acids. V was clipped by 1 base and J by 7 bases, with 11 bases between them. The CDR3 loop reads CASSQVMQGQPQHF. CDR3 DNA: TGTGCCAGCAGCCAAGTTATGCAGGGCCAGCCCCAGCATTTT. Drawing the rest from reference TRBV3-1 and TRBJ1-5, the complete variable domain is DTAVSQTPKYLVTQMGNDKSIKCEQNLGHDTMYWYKQDSKKFLKIMFSYNNKELIINETVPNRFSPKSPDKAHLNLHINSLELGDSAVYFCASSQVMQGQPQHFGDGTRLSIL.

This clonotype was recorded at least ten times. The chain carries TRBV2 and TRBJ1-1, with a possible D match to TRBD1 (5 bases). In germline, CDR1 is SNHLY, CDR2 FYNNEI. With 3 bases removed from V and 4 bases from J, the gap between germline ends came to 15 bases. The CDR3 totals 15 residues. CDR3 nucleotide sequence: TGTGCCAGCAGTGACGGGGCAGGGCCTGGCACTGAAGCTTTCTTT. Its protein is CASSDGAGPGTEAFF.

CDR3 bases: TGTGCCTGGAGTTACGGGGTCGAAGAAAAACTGTTTTTT. It is translated as CAWSYGVEEKLFF. This chain joins TRBV30 and TRBJ1-4; D not certain. Germline loops: CDR1 GTSNPN, CDR2 SVGIG (reference sequence). The CDR3 is made up of 13 amino acids. The V gene lost 2 bases and the J gene lost 8 bases, with 12 bases spanning the gap.